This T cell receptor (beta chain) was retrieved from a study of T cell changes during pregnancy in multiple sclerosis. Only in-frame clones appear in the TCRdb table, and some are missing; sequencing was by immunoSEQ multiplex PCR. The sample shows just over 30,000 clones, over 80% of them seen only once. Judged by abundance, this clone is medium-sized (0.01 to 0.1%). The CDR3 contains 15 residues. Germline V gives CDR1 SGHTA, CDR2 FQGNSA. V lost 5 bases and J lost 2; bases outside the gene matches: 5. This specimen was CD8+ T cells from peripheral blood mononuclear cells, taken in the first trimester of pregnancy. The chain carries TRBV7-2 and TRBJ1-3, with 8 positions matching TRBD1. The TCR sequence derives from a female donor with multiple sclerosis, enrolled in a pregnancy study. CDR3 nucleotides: TGTGCCAGCAGCCCTCTGACAGGGGCTGGAAACACCATATATTTT. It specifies CASSPLTGAGNTIYF.